Described below is a single T cell receptor beta chain sequence and its context. With 7 bases removed from V and 1 base from J, the gap between germline ends came to 8 bases. Looked up from germline, CDR1 is MNHNS and CDR2 is SASEGT. CDR3 length: 13 amino acids. The sample is drawn from a study of neoadjuvant anti-PD-1 for oral cavity cancer. The table came from immunoSEQ multiplex PCR; TCRdb's copy has only in-frame clones and leaves some out. The sample contains 73,000 or so clones, around 84% of which appear only once. The time point denotes: after neoadjuvant nivolumab, at surgical resection. The sequence was collected from a person aged 35-80 years with oral cavity squamous cell carcinoma. The sequences come from PBMCs, collected after nivolumab (anti-PD-1) treatment. J is TRBJ1-5 and V is TRBV6-1; no reliable D call. The CDR3 DNA sequence: TGTGCCAGCATAAAAGAGAGCAATCAGCCCCAGCATTTT. Translating it yields CASIKESNQPQHF.